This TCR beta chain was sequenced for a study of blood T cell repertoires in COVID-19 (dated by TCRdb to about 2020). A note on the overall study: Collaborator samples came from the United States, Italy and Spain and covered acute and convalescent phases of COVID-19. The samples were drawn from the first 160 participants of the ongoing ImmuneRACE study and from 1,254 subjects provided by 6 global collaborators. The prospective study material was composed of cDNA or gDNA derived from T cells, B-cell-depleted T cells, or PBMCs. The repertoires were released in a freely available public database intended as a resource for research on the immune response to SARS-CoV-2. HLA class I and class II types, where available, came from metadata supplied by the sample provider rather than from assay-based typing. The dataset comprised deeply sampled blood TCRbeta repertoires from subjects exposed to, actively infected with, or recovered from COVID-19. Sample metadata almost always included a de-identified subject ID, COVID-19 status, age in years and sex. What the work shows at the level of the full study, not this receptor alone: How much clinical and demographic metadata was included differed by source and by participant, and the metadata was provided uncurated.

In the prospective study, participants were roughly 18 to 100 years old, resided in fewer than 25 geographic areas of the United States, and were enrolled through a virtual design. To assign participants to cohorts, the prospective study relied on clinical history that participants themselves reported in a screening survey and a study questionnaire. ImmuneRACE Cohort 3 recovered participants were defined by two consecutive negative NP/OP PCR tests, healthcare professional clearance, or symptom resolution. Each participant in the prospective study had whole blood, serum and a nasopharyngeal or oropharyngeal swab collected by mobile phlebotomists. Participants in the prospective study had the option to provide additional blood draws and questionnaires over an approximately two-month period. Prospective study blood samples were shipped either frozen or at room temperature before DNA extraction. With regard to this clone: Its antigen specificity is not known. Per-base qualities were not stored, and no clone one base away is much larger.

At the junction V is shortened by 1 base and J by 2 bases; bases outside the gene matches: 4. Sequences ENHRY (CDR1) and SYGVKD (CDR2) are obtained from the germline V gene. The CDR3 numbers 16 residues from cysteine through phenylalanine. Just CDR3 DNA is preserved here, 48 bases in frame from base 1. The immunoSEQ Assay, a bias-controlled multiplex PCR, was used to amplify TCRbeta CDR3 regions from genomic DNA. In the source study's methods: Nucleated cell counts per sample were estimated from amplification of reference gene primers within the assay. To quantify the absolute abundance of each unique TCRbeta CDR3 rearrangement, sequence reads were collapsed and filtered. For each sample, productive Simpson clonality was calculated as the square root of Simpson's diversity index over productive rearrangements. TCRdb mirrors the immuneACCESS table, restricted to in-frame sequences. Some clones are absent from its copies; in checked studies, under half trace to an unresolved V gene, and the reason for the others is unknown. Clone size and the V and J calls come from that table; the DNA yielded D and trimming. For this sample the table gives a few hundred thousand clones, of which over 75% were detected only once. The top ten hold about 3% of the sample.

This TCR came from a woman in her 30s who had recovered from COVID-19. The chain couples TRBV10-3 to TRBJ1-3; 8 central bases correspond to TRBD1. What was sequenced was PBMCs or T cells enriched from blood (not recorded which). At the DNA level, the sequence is TGTGCCATCAGTGAGTTACTGACAGGGGCTGGAAACACCATATATTTT. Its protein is CAISELLTGAGNTIYF.